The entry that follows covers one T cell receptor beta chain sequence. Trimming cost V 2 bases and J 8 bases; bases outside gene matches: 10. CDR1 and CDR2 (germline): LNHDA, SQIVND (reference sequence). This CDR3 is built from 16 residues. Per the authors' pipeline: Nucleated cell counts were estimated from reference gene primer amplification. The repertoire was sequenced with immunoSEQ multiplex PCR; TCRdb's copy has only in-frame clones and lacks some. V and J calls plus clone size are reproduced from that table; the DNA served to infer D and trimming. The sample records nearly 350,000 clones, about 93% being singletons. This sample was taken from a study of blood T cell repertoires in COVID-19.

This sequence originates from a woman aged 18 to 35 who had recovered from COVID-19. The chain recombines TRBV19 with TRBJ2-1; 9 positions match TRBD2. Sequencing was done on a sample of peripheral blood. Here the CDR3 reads CASSIRAGGPWDEQFF. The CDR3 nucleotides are TGTGCCAGTAGTATAAGGGCGGGAGGGCCGTGGGATGAGCAGTTCTTC.